These 18 T cell receptor beta chains originate from one sample sequenced in a study of cytomegalovirus exposure and HLA in healthy donors. With 60 Vbeta and 13 Jbeta primers, the PCR was carried out. Only in-frame clones appear in the TCRdb table, and some are missing; sequencing was by immunoSEQ multiplex PCR. This listing includes about 160,000 clones. The sample taken for sequencing was PBMCs. These receptor sequences come from a woman in her forties or fifties in good health and CMV-seronegative.

The chain is built from TRBV2 and TRBJ2-7; TRBD2 matches at 14 bases. V lost 4 bases and J lost 9; bases outside the gene matches: 5. This CDR3 is 14 amino acids long. CDR1 is SNHLY, CDR2 FYNNEI, per germline. CDR3: CASSGTSGRSTQYF. In DNA, the CDR3 is TGTGCCAGCAGTGGGACTAGCGGGAGGTCGACGCAGTACTTC.

The genes are TRBV6-5 and TRBJ2-5; tentative D call: TRBD2 (5 bases). The CDR3 totals 13 residues. V was trimmed by 7 bases and J by 5 bases, leaving 14 bases between them. Germline CDR1 is MNHEY and CDR2 is SVGAGI. CDR3 DNA: TGTGCCAGCAAAGCGGCACCCCGGGAGACCCAGTACTTC. Its translation is CASKAAPRETQYF.

The V gene is TRBV6-5, the J gene TRBJ1-1; D unresolved. Per the germline V gene, CDR1 is MNHEY and CDR2 is SVGAGI. The CDR3 loop spans 12 amino acids. V lost 2 bases to trimming and J lost 13 bases, with 14 bases between them. CDR3 sequence: CASSYEGPGVFF. CDR3 bases: TGTGCCAGCAGTTACGAGGGCCCAGGAGTTTTCTTT.

The chain employs TRBV9 and TRBJ2-5; 9 bases are shared with TRBD1. V was pared by 0 bases and J by 4 bases, with 4 bases of the junction left unmatched. The CDR3 is 15 amino acids. The germline gives CDR1 SGDLS, CDR2 YYNGEE. The CDR3 loop is CASSVDPGQGETQYF. DNA of the CDR3: TGTGCCAGCAGCGTAGACCCGGGACAGGGAGAGACCCAGTACTTC. The full variable domain, rest sourced from reference TRBV9 and TRBJ2-5, is DSGVTQTPKHLITATGQRVTLRCSPRSGDLSVYWYQQSLDQGLQFLIQYYNGEERAKGNILERFSAQQFPDLHSELNLSSLELGDSALYFCASSVDPGQGETQYFGPGTRLLVL.

The genes are TRBV9 and TRBJ2-5; a weak D match, TRBD2 (7 bases). Deletions cut 4 bases from V and 5 bases from J, with 18 bases between. Germline CDR1 SGDLS, CDR2 YYNGEE. There are 15 residues in the CDR3. The CDR3 here is CASSPGGAPRETQYF. The CDR3 nucleotides are TGTGCCAGCAGCCCTGGGGGGGCGCCCCGGGAGACCCAGTACTTC.

The chain is built from TRBV6-1 and TRBJ1-4; 7 nucleotides agree with TRBD1. The junction had 6 bases not matched to a gene; V was cut back by 2 bases and J by 6 bases. CDR1 is MNHNS and CDR2 is SASEGT in the germline V gene. The CDR3 has 15 amino acids. CDR3 sequence (DNA): TGTGCCAGCAGTGAACGCAGGGGGTGGGATGAAAAACTGTTTTTT. As protein: CASSERRGWDEKLFF.

The V call is TRBV9, the J call TRBJ2-7; TRBD1 agrees at 7 bases. V lost 3 bases, J lost 2 bases, and 5 bases stayed unmatched. The CDR3 sequence is 14 residues long. From germline, CDR1 is SGDLS and CDR2 YYNGEE. This CDR3 is CASSAGDRPYEQYF. CDR3 nucleotide sequence: TGTGCCAGCAGCGCAGGGGACAGACCCTACGAGCAGTACTTC.

V and J are TRBV5-1 and TRBJ1-2; the match to TRBD1 covers 9 bases. V was pared by 0 bases and J by 6 bases, with 12 bases of the junction left unmatched. The CDR3 extends over 17 amino acids. The V gene's germline CDR1 is SGHRS and CDR2 YFSETQ. CDR3 DNA: TGCGCCAGCAGCTTGGGGGTGAGGGGACAGGGAAGTAATGGCTACACCTTC. Translation: CASSLGVRGQGSNGYTF.

The chain carries TRBV19 and TRBJ2-5, with D perhaps TRBD2 (5 bases). Trimming shortened V by 5 bases and J by 5 bases, and 12 bases separated the two germline ends. CDR1 is LNHDA, CDR2 SQIVND, per germline (reference sequence). The CDR3 is 13 amino acids. CDR3 loop: CASSATRGETQYF. CDR3 DNA: TGTGCCAGTAGTGCCACTAGAGGGGAGACCCAGTACTTC.

The chain couples TRBV13 to TRBJ1-2; 8 nucleotides align to TRBD1. Germline V gene data show CDR1 as PRHDT and CDR2 as FYEKMQ (reference sequence). The CDR3 consists of 15 residues. Losses at the gene ends were 5 bases for V and 0 bases for J; bases not matched to a gene: 5. Here the CDR3 DNA reads TGTGCCAGCAGCGGGGGGACAGGCGCTAACTATGGCTACACCTTC. Protein: CASSGGTGANYGYTF.

The V and J genes are TRBV28 and TRBJ2-5; maybe TRBD1 (6 bases). This CDR3 spans 14 amino acids. The germline V gene has CDR1 MDHEN and CDR2 SYDVKM. V lost 2 bases, J lost 9 bases, and 16 bases lay in between. CDR3 in DNA: TGTGCCAGCAGTTTACTCCCTCCTGAGGGGGCCCAGTACTTC. As protein: CASSLLPPEGAQYF.

The V and J genes are TRBV11-3 and TRBJ1-3, with TRBD1 as a possible D gene (6 bases). This CDR3 has 14 residues. Looked up from germline, CDR1 is SGHNT and CDR2 is YENEEA. Trimming cost V 5 bases and J 1 base, with 9 bases left between them. Here the CDR3 DNA reads TGTGCCAGCAGCCCACAGGGTTCTGGAAACACCATATATTTT. It specifies CASSPQGSGNTIYF.

The chain uses TRBV7-3 and TRBJ2-6, with 8 bases matching TRBD1. V trimming: 5 bases; J trimming: 5 bases; junction bases outside the gene matches: 5. The germline V gene has CDR1 SGHTA and CDR2 FQGTGA. The CDR3 spans 15 residues. CDR3 nucleotides: TGTGCCAGCAGCCTGCAGGGGGCGAGGGCCAACGTCCTGACTTTC. Translating it yields CASSLQGARANVLTF.

V is TRBV7-9 and J is TRBJ1-2, with D hard to call. The CDR3 extends over 12 amino acids. Trimming took off 1 base at V and 6 bases at J, with 6 bases between the two ends. Germline lookup yields CDR1 SEHNR and CDR2 FQNEAQ (reference sequence). The CDR3, as DNA: TGTGCCAGCAGCTTAGATGTAGATGGCTACACCTTC. This sequence encodes CASSLDVDGYTF.

V gene TRBV9 combines with J gene TRBJ2-1; TRBD2 agrees at 7 bases. V lost 0 bases and J lost 7; bases outside the gene matches: 7. This CDR3 has 15 amino acids. CDR1 is SGDLS, CDR2 YYNGEE, per germline. The CDR3 loop reads CASSVGGSEFNEQFF. The CDR3 DNA reads TGTGCCAGCAGCGTAGGCGGGAGTGAATTTAATGAGCAGTTCTTC. Full variable domain (outside the CDR3, taken from reference TRBV9 and TRBJ2-1): DSGVTQTPKHLITATGQRVTLRCSPRSGDLSVYWYQQSLDQGLQFLIQYYNGEERAKGNILERFSAQQFPDLHSELNLSSLELGDSALYFCASSVGGSEFNEQFFGPGTRLTVL.

The CDR3 spells CASSLRGLARGTGELFF. The CDR3 region has the DNA TGTGCCAGCAGCTTACGGGGACTAGCAAGGGGCACCGGGGAGCTGTTTTTT. This chain uses TRBV7-2 with TRBJ2-2; 9 nucleotides match TRBD2. The CDR3 totals 17 residues. Germline CDR1 reads SGHTA; CDR2 reads FQGNSA. V lost 2 bases and J lost 4; bases outside the gene matches: 8. The full variable domain, with the rest looked up from reference TRBV7-2 and TRBJ2-2, is GAGVSQSPSNKVTEKGKDVELRCDPISGHTALYWYRQSLGQGLEFLIYFQGNSAPDKSGLPSDRFSAERTGGSVSTLTIQRTQQEDSAVYLCASSLRGLARGTGELFFGEGSRLTVL.

This chain links TRBV5-1 with TRBJ2-3, with 8 bases that match TRBD1. CDR1 SGHRS and CDR2 YFSETQ come from the germline V gene. The CDR3 has 12 amino acids. After removal of 4 bases from V and 10 bases from J, the junction contained 5 bases not matched to a gene. The CDR3 nucleotides read TGCGCCAGCAGCCAACAGGGGGAGCCGCAGTATTTT. Its translation: CASSQQGEPQYF.

This chain links TRBV7-9 with TRBJ2-7; possibly TRBD2 for D (6 bases). The V and J ends lost 5 bases and 5 bases respectively, with 22 bases between them. CDR1 is SEHNR and CDR2 is FQNEAQ in the germline V gene (reference sequence). This CDR3 is built from 16 residues. CDR3 bases: TGTGCCAGCAGCCAAACCACCGGGACTCCCGGCCACGAGCAGTACTTC. Translation: CASSQTTGTPGHEQYF.